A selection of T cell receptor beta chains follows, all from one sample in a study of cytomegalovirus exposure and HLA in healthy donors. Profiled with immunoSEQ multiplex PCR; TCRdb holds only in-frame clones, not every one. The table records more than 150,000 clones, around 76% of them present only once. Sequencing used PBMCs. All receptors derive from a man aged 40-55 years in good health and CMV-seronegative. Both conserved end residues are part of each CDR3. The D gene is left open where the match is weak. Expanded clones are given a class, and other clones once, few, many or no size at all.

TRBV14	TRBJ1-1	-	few	TGTGCCAGCAGCCAAGATCCCTACGGAGCTTTCTTT	CASSQDPYGAFF
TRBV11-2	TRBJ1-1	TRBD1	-	TGTGCCAGCAGCGGAACCGGGACAGGTGATACTTTCTTT	CASSGTGTGDTFF
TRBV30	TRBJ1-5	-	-	TGTGCCTTGGGCCCAAAGAATCAGCCCCAGCATTTT	CALGPKNQPQHF
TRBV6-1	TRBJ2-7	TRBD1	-	TGTGCCAGCAGTGAAGAGGGGACAGGGGCTTTTGAGCAGTACTTC	CASSEEGTGAFEQYF
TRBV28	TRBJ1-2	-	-	TGTGCCAGCAGTTTGGTACAGGGCCTCGGCTATGGCTACACCTTC	CASSLVQGLGYGYTF
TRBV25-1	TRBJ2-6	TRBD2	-	TGTGCCAGCAGTGAATGGGGAGGGCCTGGGGCCAACGGCCTGACTTTC	CASSEWGGPGANGLTF
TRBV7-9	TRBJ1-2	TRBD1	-	TGTGCCAGCAGCTTAGAGGGGGACAGAGCGGGTCGTCACTTC	CASSLEGDRAGRHF
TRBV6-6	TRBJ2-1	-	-	TGTGCCAGCAGTACCCAACGACAAACCAATGAGCAGTTCTTC	CASSTQRQTNEQFF
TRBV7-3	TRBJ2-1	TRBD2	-	TGTGCCAGCAGCTTACAGCGGGAGGGGAATGAGCAGTTCTTC	CASSLQREGNEQFF
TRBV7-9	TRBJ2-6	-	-	TGTTCCAGCAGCCCCAGCAAAGGGGCCGCGTCAGGGGCCAACGTCCTGACTTTC	CSSSPSKGAASGANVLTF
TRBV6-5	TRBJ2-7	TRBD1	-	TGTGCCAGCAGTACCCGACAGGGTTCTTGGTACGAGCAGTACTTC	CASSTRQGSWYEQYF
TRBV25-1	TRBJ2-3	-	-	TGTGCCAGCAGTGGTCGGGAGACAGATACGCAGTATTTT	CASSGRETDTQYF
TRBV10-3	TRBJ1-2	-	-	TGTGCCATCGCCGGGACATCGGACTATGGCTACACCTTC	CAIAGTSDYGYTF
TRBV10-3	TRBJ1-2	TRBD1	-	TGTGCCATCACTGGGACAGGGAACTATGGCTACACCTTC	CAITGTGNYGYTF
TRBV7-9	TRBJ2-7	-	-	TGTGCCAGCAGCTTACCGCGCTACGAGCAGTACTTC	CASSLPRYEQYF
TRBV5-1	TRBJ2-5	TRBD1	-	TGCGCCAGCAGCTTGTTTTCAGGGGGCAACCAAGAGACCCAGTACTTC	CASSLFSGGNQETQYF
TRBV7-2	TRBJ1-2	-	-	TGTGCCAGCAGCTTAGGACCCACGGACAGCCATGACTACACCTTC	CASSLGPTDSHDYTF
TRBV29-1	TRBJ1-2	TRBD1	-	TGCAGCGCGGGACAGGAGTATGGCTACACCTTC	CSAGQEYGYTF
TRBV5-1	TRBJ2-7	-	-	TGCGCCAGCAGCTTGGAAACGGCAGGGACCTACGAGCAGTACTTC	CASSLETAGTYEQYF
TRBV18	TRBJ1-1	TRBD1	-	TGTGCCAGCTCTCTTCTGACAGGGGAGAGCACTGAAGCTTTCTTT	CASSLLTGESTEAFF
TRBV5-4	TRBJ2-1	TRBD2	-	TGTGCCAGCAGCTTGCGCGGGAGGGCCAGCGATGAGCAGTTCTTC	CASSLRGRASDEQFF
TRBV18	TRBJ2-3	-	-	TGTGCCAGCTCACCACCGGGAGCAGATACGCAGTATTTT	CASSPPGADTQYF
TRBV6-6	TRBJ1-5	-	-	TGTGCCAGCAGCTCTTACAATCAGTCCCAGCATTTT	CASSSYNQSQHF
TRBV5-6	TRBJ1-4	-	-	TGTGCCAGCAGCTTGGTTCAGTCAAATGAAAAACTGTTTTTT	CASSLVQSNEKLFF
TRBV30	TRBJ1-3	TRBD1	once	TGTGCCTTGTGGGACAGGGTGGGCCCCACTGGAAACACCATATATTTT	CALWDRVGPTGNTIYF
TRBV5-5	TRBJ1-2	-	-	TGTGCCAGCAGCTTGGCGAACTATGGCTACACCTTC	CASSLANYGYTF
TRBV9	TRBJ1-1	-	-	TGTGCCAGCAGCGTGGGGGGTAGAAGTCTTGGTGAAGCTTTCTTT	CASSVGGRSLGEAFF
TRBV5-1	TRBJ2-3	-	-	TGCGCCAGCAGCTTGTCGGACATAGAAGATACGCAGTATTTT	CASSLSDIEDTQYF
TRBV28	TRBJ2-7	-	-	TGTGCCAGCAGTTTAGCAGGGGCCTACGAGCAGTACTTC	CASSLAGAYEQYF
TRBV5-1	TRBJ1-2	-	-	TGCGCCAGCAGCTTGGCGCCACGGGAAAGGGGCTACACCTTC	CASSLAPRERGYTF
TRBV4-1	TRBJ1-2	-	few	TGCGCCAGCAGCCAAGAACGAGTTGACTATGGCTACACCTTC	CASSQERVDYGYTF
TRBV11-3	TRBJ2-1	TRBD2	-	TGTGCCAGCAGCTTAGACTTGCTAGCGGGAGACCGGAATGAGCAGTTCTTC	CASSLDLLAGDRNEQFF
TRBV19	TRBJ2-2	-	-	TGTGCCAGTAGTATTAACCGGGAGGGGGAGCTGTTTTTT	CASSINREGELFF
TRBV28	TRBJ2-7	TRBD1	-	TGTGCCAGCAGTTTCGGACAGGGGGGAAGTTACGAGCAGTACTTC	CASSFGQGGSYEQYF
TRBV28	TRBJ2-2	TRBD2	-	TGTGCCAGCAGTTCTAGCGGGAAAAACACCGGGGAGCTGTTTTTT	CASSSSGKNTGELFF
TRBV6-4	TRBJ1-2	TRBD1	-	TGTGCCAGCAGTGACCATAACAGGGGAACTCCTGGCTACACCTTC	CASSDHNRGTPGYTF
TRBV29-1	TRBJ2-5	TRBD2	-	TGCAGCGTTGAAGATCCGGAACTAGCGGGACAAGAGACCCAGTACTTC	CSVEDPELAGQETQYF
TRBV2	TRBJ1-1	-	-	TGTGCCAGCAGTCCTCCCACAGGGAACACTGAAGCTTTCTTT	CASSPPTGNTEAFF